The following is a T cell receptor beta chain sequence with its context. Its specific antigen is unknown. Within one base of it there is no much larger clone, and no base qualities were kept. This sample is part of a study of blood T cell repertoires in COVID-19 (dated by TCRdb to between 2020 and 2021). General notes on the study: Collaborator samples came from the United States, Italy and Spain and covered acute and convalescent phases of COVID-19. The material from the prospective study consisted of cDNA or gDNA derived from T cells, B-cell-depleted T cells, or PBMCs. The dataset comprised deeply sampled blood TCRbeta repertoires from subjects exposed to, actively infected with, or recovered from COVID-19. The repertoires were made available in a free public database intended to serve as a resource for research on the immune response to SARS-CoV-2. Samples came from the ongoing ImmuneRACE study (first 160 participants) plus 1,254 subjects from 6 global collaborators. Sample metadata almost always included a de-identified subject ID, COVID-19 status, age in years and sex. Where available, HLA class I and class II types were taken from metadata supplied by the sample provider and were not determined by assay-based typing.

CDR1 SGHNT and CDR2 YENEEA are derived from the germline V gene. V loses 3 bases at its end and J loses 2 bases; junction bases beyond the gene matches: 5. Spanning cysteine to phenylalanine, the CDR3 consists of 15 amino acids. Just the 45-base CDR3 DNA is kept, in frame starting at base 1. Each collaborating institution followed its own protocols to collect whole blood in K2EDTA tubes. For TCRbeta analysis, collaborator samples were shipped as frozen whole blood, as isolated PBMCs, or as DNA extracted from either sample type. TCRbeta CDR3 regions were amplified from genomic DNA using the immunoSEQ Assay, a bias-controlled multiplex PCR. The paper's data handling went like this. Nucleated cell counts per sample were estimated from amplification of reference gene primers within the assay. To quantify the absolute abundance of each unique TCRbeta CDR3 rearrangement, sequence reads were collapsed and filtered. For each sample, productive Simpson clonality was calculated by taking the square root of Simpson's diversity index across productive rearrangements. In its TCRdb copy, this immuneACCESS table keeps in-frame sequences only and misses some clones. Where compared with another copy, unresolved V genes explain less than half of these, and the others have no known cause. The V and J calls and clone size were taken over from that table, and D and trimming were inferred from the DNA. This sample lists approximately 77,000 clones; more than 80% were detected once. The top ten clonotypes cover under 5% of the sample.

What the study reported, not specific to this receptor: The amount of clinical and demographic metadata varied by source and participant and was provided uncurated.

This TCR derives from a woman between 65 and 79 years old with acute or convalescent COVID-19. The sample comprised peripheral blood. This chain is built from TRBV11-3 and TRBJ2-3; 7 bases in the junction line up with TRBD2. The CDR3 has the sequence CASSFSGLPTDTQYF. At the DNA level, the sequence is TGTGCCAGCAGCTTTAGCGGGCTCCCCACAGATACGCAGTATTTT.